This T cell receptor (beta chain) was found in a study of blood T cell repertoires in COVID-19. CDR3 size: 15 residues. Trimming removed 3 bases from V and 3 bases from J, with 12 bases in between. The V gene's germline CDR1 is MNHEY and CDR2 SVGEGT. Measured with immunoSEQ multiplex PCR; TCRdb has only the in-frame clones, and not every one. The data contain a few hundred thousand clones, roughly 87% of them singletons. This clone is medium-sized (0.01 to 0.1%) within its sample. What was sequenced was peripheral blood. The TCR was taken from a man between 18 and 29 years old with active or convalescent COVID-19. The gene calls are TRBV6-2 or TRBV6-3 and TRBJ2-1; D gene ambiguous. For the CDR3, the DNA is TGTGCCAGCAGTTATTCGGCGGAAAACTACAATGAGCAGTTCTTC. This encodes CASSYSAENYNEQFF.